This T cell receptor beta chain was identified in a study of blood T cell repertoires in COVID-19. Overall study: T cells, B-cell-depleted T cells, or PBMCs provided the cDNA or gDNA that served as material.

Data came from immunoSEQ multiplex PCR; TCRdb stores just in-frame clones and leaves some out. Of tens of thousands of clones in the sample, around 88% were seen once. The sequenced sample consisted of peripheral blood. This TCR derives from an older woman with COVID-19, enrolled during active disease.

The CDR3 DNA is TGTGCCAGCAGCTATGGCGGAACTAATGAAAAACTGTTTTTT. This codes for CASSYGGTNEKLFF. The rearrangement links TRBV7-9 to TRBJ1-4; D gene unclear. Germline assignment: CDR1 SEHNR and CDR2 FQNEAQ (reference sequence). V was clipped by 4 bases and J by 1 base, with 7 bases between them. The CDR3 is made up of 14 amino acids.